This T cell receptor (beta chain) originates from a study of blood T cell repertoires in COVID-19. Study-level background: T cells, B-cell-depleted T cells, or PBMCs supplied cDNA or gDNA.

Original data processing: Counts of nucleated cells, estimated from reference gene primer amplification, were obtained. Method: immunoSEQ multiplex PCR; TCRdb's copy keeps in-frame clones and lacks some. V and J calls plus clone size are reproduced from that table; the DNA served to infer D and trimming. Of some 45,000 clones listed, over 70% are singletons. The sequenced sample consisted of peripheral blood. The TCR comes from a woman between 55 and 75 years old with acute or convalescent COVID-19.

CDR3: CASSLEIAGAETQYF. CDR3 in DNA: TGTGCCAGCAGCTTAGAGATAGCGGGGGCAGAGACCCAGTACTTC. This rearrangement joins TRBV11-1 to TRBJ2-5; 9 bases match TRBD2. The germline CDR1 and CDR2 sequences are SGHAT and FQDESV (reference sequence). The length of the CDR3 is 15 residues. J gave up 4 bases and V 1 base, and 4 bases lay outside the gene matches.